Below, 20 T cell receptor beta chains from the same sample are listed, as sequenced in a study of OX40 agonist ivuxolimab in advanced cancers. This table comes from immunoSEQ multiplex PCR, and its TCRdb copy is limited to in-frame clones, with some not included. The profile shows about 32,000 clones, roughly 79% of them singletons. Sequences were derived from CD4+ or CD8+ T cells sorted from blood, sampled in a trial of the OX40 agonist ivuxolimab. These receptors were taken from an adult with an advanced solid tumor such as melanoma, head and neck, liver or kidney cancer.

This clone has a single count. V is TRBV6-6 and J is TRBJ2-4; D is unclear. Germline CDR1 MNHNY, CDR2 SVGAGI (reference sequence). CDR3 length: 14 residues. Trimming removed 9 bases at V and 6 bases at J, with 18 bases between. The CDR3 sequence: CASEDRTFLNIQYF. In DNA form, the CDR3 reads TGTGCCAGTGAGGACCGAACCTTTTTAAACATTCAGTACTTC.

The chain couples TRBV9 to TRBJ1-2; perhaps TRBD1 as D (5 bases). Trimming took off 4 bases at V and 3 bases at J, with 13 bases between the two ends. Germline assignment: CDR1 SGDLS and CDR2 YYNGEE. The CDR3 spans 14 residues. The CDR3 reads CASSKTASYYGYTF. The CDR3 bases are TGTGCCAGCAGCAAGACAGCTTCTTACTATGGCTACACCTTC. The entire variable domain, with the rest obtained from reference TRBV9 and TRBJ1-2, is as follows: DSGVTQTPKHLITATGQRVTLRCSPRSGDLSVYWYQQSLDQGLQFLIQYYNGEERAKGNILERFSAQQFPDLHSELNLSSLELGDSALYFCASSKTASYYGYTFGSGTRLTVV.

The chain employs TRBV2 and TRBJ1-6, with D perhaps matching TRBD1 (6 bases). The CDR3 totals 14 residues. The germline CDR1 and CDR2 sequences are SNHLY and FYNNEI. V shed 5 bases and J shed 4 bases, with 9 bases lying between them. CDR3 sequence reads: CASSWTAYNSPLHF. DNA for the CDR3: TGTGCCAGCAGTTGGACAGCGTATAATTCACCCCTCCACTTT.

As DNA, the CDR3 is TGTGCCAGCAGCTTAGCGAGACGTACTAACTATGGCTACACCTTC. Its protein is CASSLARRTNYGYTF. The chain links TRBV7-2 to TRBJ1-2; no clear D gene. Germline CDR1 and CDR2: SGHTA and FQGNSA. This CDR3 has 15 residues. Trimming stripped 0 bases from V and 0 bases from J, with 8 bases between.

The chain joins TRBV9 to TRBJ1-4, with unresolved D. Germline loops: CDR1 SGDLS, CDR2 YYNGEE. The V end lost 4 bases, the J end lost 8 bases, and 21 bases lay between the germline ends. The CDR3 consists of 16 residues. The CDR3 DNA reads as TGTGCCAGCAGCACCGGTCCAGGTCCGGTAGGGGAAAAACTGTTTTTT. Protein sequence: CASSTGPGPVGEKLFF.

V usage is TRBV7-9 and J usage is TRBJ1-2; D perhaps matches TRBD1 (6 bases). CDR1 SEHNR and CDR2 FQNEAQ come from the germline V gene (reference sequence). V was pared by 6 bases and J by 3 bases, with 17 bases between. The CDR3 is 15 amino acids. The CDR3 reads CASSLGRGLHYGYTF. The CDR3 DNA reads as TGTGCCAGCAGTCTCGGCCGGGGGCTGCACTATGGCTACACCTTC.

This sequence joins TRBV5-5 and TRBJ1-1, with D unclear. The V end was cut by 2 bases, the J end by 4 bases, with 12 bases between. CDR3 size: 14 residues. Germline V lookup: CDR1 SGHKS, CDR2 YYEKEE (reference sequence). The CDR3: CASSLEGIGTEAFF. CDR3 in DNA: TGTGCCAGCAGCTTAGAGGGCATAGGCACTGAAGCTTTCTTT.

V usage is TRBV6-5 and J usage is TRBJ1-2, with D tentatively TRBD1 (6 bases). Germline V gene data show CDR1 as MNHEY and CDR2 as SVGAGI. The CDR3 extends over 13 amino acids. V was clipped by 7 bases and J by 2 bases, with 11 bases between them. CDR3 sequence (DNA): TGTGCCAGCAACCTAGGACAGAACTATGGCTACACCTTC. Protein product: CASNLGQNYGYTF.

CDR3 loop: CASSLAGRQEAFF. The CDR3 DNA sequence: TGTGCCAGCAGCTTAGCGGGCCGGCAGGAAGCTTTCTTT. V and J are TRBV7-8 and TRBJ1-1; D is undetermined. Trimming pared 0 bases from V and 8 bases from J, leaving 10 bases between. Germline V gives CDR1 SGHVS, CDR2 FQNEAQ. CDR3 length: 13 amino acids.

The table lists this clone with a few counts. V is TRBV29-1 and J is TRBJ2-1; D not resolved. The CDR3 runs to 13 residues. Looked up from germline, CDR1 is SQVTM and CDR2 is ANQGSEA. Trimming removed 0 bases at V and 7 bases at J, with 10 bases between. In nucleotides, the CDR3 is TGCAGCGTTGAAGATCAGGTCAGGAATGAGCAGTTCTTC. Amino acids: CSVEDQVRNEQFF.

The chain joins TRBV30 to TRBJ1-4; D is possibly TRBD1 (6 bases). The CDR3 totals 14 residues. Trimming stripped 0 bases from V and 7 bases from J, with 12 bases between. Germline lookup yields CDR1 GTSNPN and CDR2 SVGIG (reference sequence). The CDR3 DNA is TGTGCCTGGAGTGTACGGGGGGCGCGTGAAAAACTGTTTTTT. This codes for CAWSVRGAREKLFF.

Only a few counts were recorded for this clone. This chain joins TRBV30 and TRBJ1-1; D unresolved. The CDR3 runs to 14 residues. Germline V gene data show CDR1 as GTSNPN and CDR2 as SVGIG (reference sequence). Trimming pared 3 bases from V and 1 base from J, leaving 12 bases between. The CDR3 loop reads CAWRTWAANTEAFF. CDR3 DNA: TGTGCCTGGAGAACGTGGGCCGCGAACACTGAAGCTTTCTTT.

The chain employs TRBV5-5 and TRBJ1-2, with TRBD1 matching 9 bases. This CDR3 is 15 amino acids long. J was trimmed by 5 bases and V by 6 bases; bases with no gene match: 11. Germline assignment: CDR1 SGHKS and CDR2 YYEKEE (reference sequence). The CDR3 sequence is CASNLGTGRSYGYTF. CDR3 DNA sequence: TGTGCCAGCAACCTCGGGACAGGGAGAAGTTATGGCTACACCTTC.

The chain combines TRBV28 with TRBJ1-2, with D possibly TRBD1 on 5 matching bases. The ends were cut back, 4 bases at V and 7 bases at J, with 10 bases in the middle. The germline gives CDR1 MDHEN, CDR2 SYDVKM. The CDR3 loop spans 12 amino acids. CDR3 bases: TGTGCCAGCAGTTCAAACAGGCGTGGCTACACCTTC. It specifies CASSSNRRGYTF.

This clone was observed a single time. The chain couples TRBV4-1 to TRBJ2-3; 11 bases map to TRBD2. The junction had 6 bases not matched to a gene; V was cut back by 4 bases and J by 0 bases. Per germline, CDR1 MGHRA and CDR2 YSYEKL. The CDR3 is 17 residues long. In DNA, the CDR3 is TGCGCCAGCAGCCTCGCCGGGACTAGCGGTAGCACAGATACGCAGTATTTT. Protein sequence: CASSLAGTSGSTDTQYF.

The CDR3: CASSPPYRDNTEAFF. In DNA form, the CDR3 reads TGTGCCAGCAGTCCCCCGTACAGGGACAACACTGAAGCTTTCTTT. The chain recombines TRBV28 with TRBJ1-1; perhaps TRBD1 as D (6 bases). Germline lookup yields CDR1 MDHEN and CDR2 SYDVKM. This CDR3 spans 15 amino acids. Trimming took 5 bases from V and 2 from J, leaving 15 bases between them.

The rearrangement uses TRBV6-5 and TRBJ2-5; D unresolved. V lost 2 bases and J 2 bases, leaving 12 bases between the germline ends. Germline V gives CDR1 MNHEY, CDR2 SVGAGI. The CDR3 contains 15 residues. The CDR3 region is CASSYTGRAQETQYF. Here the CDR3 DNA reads TGTGCCAGCAGTTACACCGGACGGGCTCAAGAGACCCAGTACTTC.

Written as DNA, the CDR3 is TGTGCCAGCAGCCCATTTAGCGGGGGTTTCCAAGAGACCCAGTACTTC. Its protein is CASSPFSGGFQETQYF. The rearrangement joins TRBV7-6 to TRBJ2-5; 9 bases are shared with TRBD2. Germline CDR1 is SGHVS and CDR2 is FNYEAQ. J lost 1 base, V lost 5 bases, and 8 bases had no gene match. This CDR3 is 16 amino acids long.

CDR3 in amino acids: CASSLVAGHNEQFF. The DNA of the CDR3 is TGTGCCAGCAGCTTAGTAGCGGGACACAATGAGCAGTTCTTC. The chain employs TRBV7-2 and TRBJ2-1; 8 bases line up with TRBD2. CDR3 length: 14 amino acids. The junction had 1 base not matched to a gene; V was cut back by 1 base and J by 5 bases. The germline gives CDR1 SGHTA, CDR2 FQGNSA.

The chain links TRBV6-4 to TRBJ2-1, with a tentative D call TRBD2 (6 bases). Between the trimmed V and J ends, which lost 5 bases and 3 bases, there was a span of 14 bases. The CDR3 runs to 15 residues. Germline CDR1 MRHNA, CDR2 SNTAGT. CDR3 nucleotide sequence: TGTGCCAGCAGTCGGGACGGGAGCTTCTACAATGAGCAGTTCTTC. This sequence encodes CASSRDGSFYNEQFF.